This TCR beta chain emerged from a study of radiotherapy plus CTLA-4 blockade in lung cancer. Study conclusions and caveats: Subsequent to radiotherapy plus ipilimumab, tumor-derived TCR clones underwent expansion in blood. Reports state that early shifts in blood T cell clones, with interferon-beta, best predicted response.

Concerning this clone: Its antigen is currently unknown.

Clones were sequenced by immunoSEQ multiplex PCR, and TCRdb holds only the in-frame ones, with some missing. The profile covers 85,000 to 120,000 clones, with about 85% appearing a single time and about 2.2% taken by the ten largest. The TCR was taken from a human donor with non-small cell lung cancer that progressed on radiotherapy plus ipilimumab. Some clones in this sample may be carry-over from other donors' samples. The sample in question was peripheral blood, obtained from a patient treated with radiotherapy plus ipilimumab.

CDR3 in DNA: TGTGCCAGCAGCCACAATCTCCTCAGGGGGCAAGGCGCATACGAGCAGTACTTC. It translates to CASSHNLLRGQGAYEQYF. V and J are TRBV9 and TRBJ2-7; 8 nucleotides agree with TRBD1. CDR3 length: 18 amino acids. Germline assignment: CDR1 SGDLS and CDR2 YYNGEE. J was trimmed by 4 bases and V by 4 bases; bases with no gene match: 19.